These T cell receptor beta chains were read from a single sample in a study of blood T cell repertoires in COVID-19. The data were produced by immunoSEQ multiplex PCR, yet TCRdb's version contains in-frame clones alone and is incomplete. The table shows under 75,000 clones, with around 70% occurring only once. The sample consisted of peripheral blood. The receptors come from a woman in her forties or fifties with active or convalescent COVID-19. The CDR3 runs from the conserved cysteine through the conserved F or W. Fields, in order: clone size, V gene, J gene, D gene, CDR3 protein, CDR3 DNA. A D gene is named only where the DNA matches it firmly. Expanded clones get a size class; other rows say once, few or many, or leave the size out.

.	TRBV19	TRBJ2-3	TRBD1	CASSFDREQYF	TGTGCCAGTAGTTTTGACAGGGAGCAGTATTTT
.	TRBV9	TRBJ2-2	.	CASSVASDTGELFF	TGTGCCAGCAGCGTAGCAAGCGACACCGGGGAGCTGTTTTTT
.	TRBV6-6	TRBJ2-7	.	CASSQESYEQYF	TGTGCCAGCAGTCAGGAGTCCTACGAGCAGTACTTC
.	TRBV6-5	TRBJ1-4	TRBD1	CASKDRFGTNEKLFF	TGTGCCAGCAAGGACAGGTTTGGAACTAATGAAAAACTGTTTTTT
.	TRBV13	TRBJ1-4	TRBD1	CASSLVAGGSGKLFF	TGTGCCAGCAGCTTAGTGGCAGGGGGTTCGGGAAAACTGTTTTTT
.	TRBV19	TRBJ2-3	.	CASSIGRPTDTQYF	TGTGCCAGTAGTATAGGGAGACCCACAGATACGCAGTATTTT
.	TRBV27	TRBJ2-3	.	CASRTGSSLTDTQYF	TGTGCCAGCAGAACCGGGAGCTCCCTCACAGATACGCAGTATTTT
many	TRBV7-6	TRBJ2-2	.	CASSRQRGDAGELFF	TGTGCCAGCAGCCGACAGCGTGGCGACGCCGGGGAGCTGTTTTTT
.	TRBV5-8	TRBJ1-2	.	CASSLIIVGGYGYTF	TGTGCCAGCAGTCTCATCATCGTCGGAGGCTATGGCTACACCTTC
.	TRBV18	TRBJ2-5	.	CASSPPRRGGQETQYF	TGTGCCAGCTCACCACCGCGCAGGGGAGGGCAAGAGACCCAGTACTTC
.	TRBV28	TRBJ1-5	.	CASSFIGGNQPQHF	TGTGCCAGCAGTTTCATAGGGGGCAATCAGCCCCAGCATTTT
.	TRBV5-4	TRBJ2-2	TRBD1	CASSSFDRGNTGELFF	TGTGCCAGCAGCTCCTTCGACAGGGGTAACACCGGGGAGCTGTTTTTT
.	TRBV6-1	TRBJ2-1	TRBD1	CASSERDRVINEQFF	TGTGCCAGCAGTGAAAGGGACAGGGTGATCAATGAGCAGTTCTTC
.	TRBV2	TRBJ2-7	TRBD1	CASRGTGYEQYF	TGTGCCAGCAGGGGGACAGGGTACGAGCAGTACTTC
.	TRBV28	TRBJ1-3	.	CASSLLVPGGTGNTIYF	TGTGCCAGCAGTTTATTGGTCCCCGGAGGCACTGGAAACACCATATATTTT
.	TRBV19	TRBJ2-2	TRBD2	CASYLSGANTGELFF	TGTGCCAGCTACCTTAGCGGGGCTAACACCGGGGAGCTGTTTTTT
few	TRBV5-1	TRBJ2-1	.	CASSFQTRNEQFF	TGCGCCAGCAGCTTCCAAACTAGGAATGAGCAGTTCTTC
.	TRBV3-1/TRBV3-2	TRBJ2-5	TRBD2	CASSQGYGGSGETQYF	TGTGCCAGCAGCCAAGGGTACGGCGGGAGTGGAGAGACCCAGTACTTC
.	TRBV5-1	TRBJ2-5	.	CASTARFSSGQTGTQYF	TGCGCCAGCACGGCCCGGTTTAGCAGCGGCCAGACGGGGACCCAGTACTTC
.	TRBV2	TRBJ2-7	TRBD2	CASSEASGSGYEQYF	TGTGCCAGCAGTGAAGCCAGCGGGAGCGGCTACGAGCAGTACTTC
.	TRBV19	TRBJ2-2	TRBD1	CASSTTGAGELFF	TGTGCCAGTAGTACGACAGGGGCCGGGGAGCTGTTTTTT
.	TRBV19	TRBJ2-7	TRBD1	CASRRGQGYEQYF	TGTGCCAGTAGGAGGGGACAGGGTTACGAGCAGTACTTC
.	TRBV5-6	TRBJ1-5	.	CASSGQNQPQHF	TGTGCCAGCAGCGGACAAAATCAGCCCCAGCATTTT
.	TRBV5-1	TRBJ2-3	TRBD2	CASSGILAGGTDTQYF	TGCGCCAGCAGCGGGATCCTAGCGGGAGGCACAGATACGCAGTATTTT
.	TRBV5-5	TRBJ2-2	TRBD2	CASSHPGLAGGVGTGELFF	TGTGCCAGCAGTCATCCGGGACTAGCGGGAGGGGTGGGCACCGGGGAGCTGTTTTTT
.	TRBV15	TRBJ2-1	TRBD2	CATVREALYNEQFF	TGTGCCACGGTGCGGGAGGCACTTTACAATGAGCAGTTCTTC
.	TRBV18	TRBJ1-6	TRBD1	CASSLGTEGSPLHF	TGTGCCAGCTCCCTCGGGACAGAGGGTTCACCCCTCCACTTT
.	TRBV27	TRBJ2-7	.	CASTLRVGGGTYEQYF	TGTGCCAGCACTCTCAGGGTAGGGGGGGGAACCTACGAGCAGTACTTC
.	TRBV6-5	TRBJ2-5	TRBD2	CASSYSGGDQETQYF	TGTGCCAGCAGTTACTCGGGGGGGGACCAAGAGACCCAGTACTTC
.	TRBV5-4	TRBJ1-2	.	CASSARGRGRYGYTF	TGTGCCAGCAGCGCCCGAGGGCGGGGGCGATATGGCTACACCTTC
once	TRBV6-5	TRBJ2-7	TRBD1	CASSYGQGSNEQYF	TGTGCCAGCAGTTACGGACAGGGGAGTAACGAGCAGTACTTC
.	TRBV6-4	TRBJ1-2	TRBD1	CASSVGQGPPYGYTF	TGTGCCAGCAGTGTGGGACAGGGTCCTCCTTATGGCTACACCTTC
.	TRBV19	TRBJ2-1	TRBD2	CASSILGTSGSNEQFF	TGTGCCAGTAGTATACTGGGGACTAGCGGGAGTAATGAGCAGTTCTTC
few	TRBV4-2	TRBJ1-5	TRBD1	CASSPLDRGGGQPQHF	TGTGCCAGCAGCCCCCTGGACAGGGGGGGTGGACAGCCCCAGCATTTT
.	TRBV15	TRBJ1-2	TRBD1	CATSRGQGLWRDGYTF	TGTGCCACCAGTCGTGGACAGGGCCTTTGGAGAGATGGCTACACCTTC
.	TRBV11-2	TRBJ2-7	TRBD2	CASSSMGTSGVYEQYF	TGTGCCAGCAGCTCCATGGGAACTAGCGGGGTGTACGAGCAGTACTTC
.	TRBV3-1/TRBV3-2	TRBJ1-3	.	CASSQAGTQTGNTIYF	TGTGCCAGCAGCCAAGCCGGGACACAGACTGGAAACACCATATATTTT
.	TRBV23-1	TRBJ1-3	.	CASSPKPYLTSGNTIYF	TGCGCCAGCAGTCCTAAACCCTACTTAACCTCTGGAAACACCATATATTTT
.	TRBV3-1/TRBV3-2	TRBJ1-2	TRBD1	CASSQDRWTGGVYGYTF	TGTGCCAGCAGCCAAGATCGGTGGACAGGGGGTGTCTATGGCTACACCTTC
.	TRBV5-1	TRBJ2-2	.	CASSWDLINTGELFF	TGCGCCAGCAGTTGGGACTTAATCAACACCGGGGAGCTGTTTTTT
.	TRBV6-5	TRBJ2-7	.	CASSYSIEGGSEQYF	TGTGCCAGCAGTTACTCGATCGAGGGGGGGAGCGAGCAGTACTTC
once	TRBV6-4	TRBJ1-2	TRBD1	CASSRTGDSGGYTF	TGTGCCAGCAGCCGGACAGGGGACTCCGGCGGCTACACCTTC
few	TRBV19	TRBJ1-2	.	CASSQGGAPGYTF	TGTGCCAGTAGCCAAGGGGGGGCCCCCGGCTACACCTTC
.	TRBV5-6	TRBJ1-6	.	CASSKEIGNSPLHF	TGTGCCAGCAGCAAGGAGATAGGCAATTCACCCCTCCACTTT
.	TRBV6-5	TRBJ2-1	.	CASFSGYNEQFF	TGTGCCAGTTTCTCGGGGTACAATGAGCAGTTCTTC
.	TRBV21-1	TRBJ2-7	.	CASCAGTTSYEQYF	TGTGCCAGTTGTGCCGGGACTACCTCCTACGAGCAGTACTTC